This T cell receptor beta chain was captured by sequencing in a study of cytomegalovirus exposure and HLA in healthy donors. About the study: Early on, a data release was issued that held some 85 million unique TCRs from HLA-typed donors. Whole-study findings and limits: Later work found most CMV-associated TCR beta chains apparently HLA-restricted. The classifier was said to identify cytomegalovirus status with high specificity and sensitivity. There were some V segments, including TRBV6-2 and TRBV6-3, excluded as indistinguishable.

The germline CDR1 and CDR2 sequences are SGDLS and YYNGEE. V lost 3 bases to trimming and J lost 4 bases; unmatched junction nucleotides: 7. The CDR3 spans 16 residues. A word on this clone: Its specificity is not known.

PCR involved 60 Vbeta and 13 Jbeta primers. The data were produced by immunoSEQ multiplex PCR, yet TCRdb's version contains in-frame clones alone and is incomplete. Of 150,000 to 200,000 clones in the sample, 75% were seen once. Material: PBMCs. This receptor was taken from a woman aged 45-65 years in good health and CMV-seropositive. The chain joins TRBV9 to TRBJ2-6, with 7 bases fitting TRBD1. The CDR3: CASSERQGLGANVLTF. As DNA, the CDR3 is TGTGCCAGCAGCGAGAGACAGGGATTGGGGGCCAACGTCCTGACTTTC.